The 4 T cell receptor beta chains reported below all come from one sample, sequenced in a study of blood T cell repertoires in COVID-19. Sequencing used immunoSEQ multiplex PCR; TCRdb keeps in-frame clones, though not all of them. The sample carries about 110,000 clones, about two thirds recorded once. What was sequenced was peripheral blood. The receptors derive from a human donor with acute or convalescent COVID-19. The donor label of this sample is uncertain.

The chain links TRBV28 to TRBJ1-6; no firm D call. V was trimmed by 6 bases and J by 10 bases, leaving 16 bases between them. This CDR3 is 14 amino acids long. Germline CDR1 reads MDHEN; CDR2 reads SYDVKM. The CDR3, as DNA: TGTGCCAGCAGGATCGCTGGGAGTGGGTCACCCCTCCACTTT. This gives the protein CASRIAGSGSPLHF.

The V gene is TRBV19, the J gene TRBJ2-1, with 9 bases aligning to TRBD2. The length of the CDR3 is 14 residues. The V and J ends lost 7 bases and 8 bases, in that order; junction bases with no gene match: 9. CDR1 LNHDA and CDR2 SQIVND come from the germline V gene (reference sequence). The CDR3 protein is CASTRAGGLYEQFF. DNA of the CDR3: TGTGCCAGTACGCGAGCGGGGGGTCTATATGAGCAGTTCTTC.

V and J are TRBV15 and TRBJ2-1; 8 bases fit TRBD2. Germline CDR1 and CDR2: LNHNV and YYDKDF (reference sequence). V dropped 6 bases and J dropped 8; count of bases not matched to a gene: 9. The CDR3 contains 14 residues. The CDR3 here is CATSKGLASDEQFF. The CDR3, as DNA: TGTGCCACCAGTAAAGGACTAGCAAGTGATGAGCAGTTCTTC.

The gene calls are TRBV2 and TRBJ1-1; 8 bases agree with TRBD1. Trimming removed 6 bases from V and 3 bases from J; junction bases left unmatched: 12. The CDR3 sequence is 16 residues long. Germline V gene data show CDR1 as SNHLY and CDR2 as FYNNEI. CDR3 sequence (DNA): TGTGCCAGCAGCGGATACCGGACAGGGTGGGACACTGAAGCTTTCTTT. Residues: CASSGYRTGWDTEAFF. Together with reference TRBV2 and TRBJ1-1, the CDR3 gives the full variable domain: EPEVTQTPSHQVTQMGQEVILRCVPISNHLYFYWYRQILGQKVEFLVSFYNNEISEKSEIFDDQFSVERPDGSNFTLKIRSTKLEDSAMYFCASSGYRTGWDTEAFFGQGTRLTVV.